This T cell receptor (beta chain) was identified in a study of cytomegalovirus exposure and HLA in healthy donors. A note on this clone: Its antigen is unidentified.

The CDR3 extends over 14 amino acids. V lost 7 bases and J lost 5; bases outside the gene matches: 6. Germline loops: CDR1 LNHDA, CDR2 SQIVND (reference sequence). General observations from the study: Later analysis associated a missense DCLRE1C variant with TCR beta V- and J-gene trimming.

In the PCR, 60 Vbeta and 13 Jbeta primers were used. Method: immunoSEQ multiplex PCR; TCRdb's copy keeps in-frame clones and lacks some. The sample carries 150,000 or so clones, roughly four fifths recorded once. The source is a female donor in good health and CMV-seronegative. The chain employs TRBV19 and TRBJ1-5; 9 nucleotides match TRBD1. The sample comprised PBMCs. This CDR3 is CASIVTGGDQPQHF. For the CDR3, the DNA is TGTGCCAGTATTGTAACAGGGGGCGATCAGCCCCAGCATTTT.